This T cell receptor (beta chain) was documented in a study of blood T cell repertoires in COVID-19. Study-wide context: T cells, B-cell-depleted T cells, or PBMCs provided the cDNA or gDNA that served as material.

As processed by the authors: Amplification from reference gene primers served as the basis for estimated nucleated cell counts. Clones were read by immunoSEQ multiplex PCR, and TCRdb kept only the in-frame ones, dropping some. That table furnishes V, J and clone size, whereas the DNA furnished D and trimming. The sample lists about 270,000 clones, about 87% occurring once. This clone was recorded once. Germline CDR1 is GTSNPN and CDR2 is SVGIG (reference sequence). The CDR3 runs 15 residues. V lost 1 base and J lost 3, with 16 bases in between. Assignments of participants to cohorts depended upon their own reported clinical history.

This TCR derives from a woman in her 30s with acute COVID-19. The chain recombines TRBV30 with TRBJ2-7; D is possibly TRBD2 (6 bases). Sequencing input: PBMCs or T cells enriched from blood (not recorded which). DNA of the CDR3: TGTGCCTGGAGTGGAGGGGCTGGACTAATCTACGAGCAGTACTTC. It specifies CAWSGGAGLIYEQYF.